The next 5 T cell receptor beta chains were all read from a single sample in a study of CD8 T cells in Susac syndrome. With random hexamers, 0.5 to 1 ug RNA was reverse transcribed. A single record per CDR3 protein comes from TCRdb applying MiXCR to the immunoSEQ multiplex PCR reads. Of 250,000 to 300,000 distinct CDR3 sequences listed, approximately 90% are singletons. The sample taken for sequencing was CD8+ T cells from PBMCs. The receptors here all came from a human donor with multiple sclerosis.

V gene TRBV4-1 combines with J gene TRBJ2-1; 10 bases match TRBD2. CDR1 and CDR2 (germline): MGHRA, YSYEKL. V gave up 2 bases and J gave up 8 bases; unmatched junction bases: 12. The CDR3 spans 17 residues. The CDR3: CASSQYEGLAGVDEQFF. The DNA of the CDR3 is TGCGCCAGCAGCCAATACGAAGGGCTAGCGGGAGTGGATGAGCAGTTCTTC.

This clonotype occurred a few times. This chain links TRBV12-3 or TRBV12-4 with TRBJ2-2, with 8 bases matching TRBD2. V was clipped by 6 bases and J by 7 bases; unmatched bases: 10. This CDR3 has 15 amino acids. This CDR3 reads CASSRDTGGVGELFF. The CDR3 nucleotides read TGTGCCAGCAGCCGGGACACCGGGGGGGTCGGGGAGCTGTTTTTT.

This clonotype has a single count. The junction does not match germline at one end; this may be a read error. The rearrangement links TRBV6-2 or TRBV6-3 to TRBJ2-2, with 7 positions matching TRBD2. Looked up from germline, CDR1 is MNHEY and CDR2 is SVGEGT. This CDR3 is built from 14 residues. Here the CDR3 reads CASRGLADVGGLFF. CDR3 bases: TGTGCCAGTCGTGGCCTAGCGGACGTTGGGGGGCTGTTTTTT.

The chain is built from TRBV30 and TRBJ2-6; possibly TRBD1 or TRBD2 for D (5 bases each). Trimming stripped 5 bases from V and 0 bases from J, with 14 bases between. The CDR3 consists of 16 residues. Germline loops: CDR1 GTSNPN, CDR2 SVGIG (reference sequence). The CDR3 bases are TGTGCCTGGGGGGGACCTCACGTCTCTGGGGCCAACGTCCTGACTTTC. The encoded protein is CAWGGPHVSGANVLTF.

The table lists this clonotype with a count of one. CDR3 nucleotide sequence: TGTGCCAGCCAGAGAGAATCTGGGGCCAACGTCCTGACTTTC. Encoded protein: CASQRESGANVLTF. The gene calls are TRBV2 and TRBJ2-6, with D hard to call. Between the trimmed V and J ends, which lost 8 bases and 1 base, there was a span of 9 bases. Germline V gene sequence: CDR1 SNHLY, CDR2 FYNNEI. The CDR3 covers 14 residues.